Each of the 8 T cell receptor beta chains below was sequenced from the same sample in a study of cytomegalovirus exposure and HLA in healthy donors. Both 60 Vbeta primers and 13 Jbeta primers went into the PCR. Clones were sequenced by immunoSEQ multiplex PCR, and TCRdb holds only the in-frame ones, with some missing. The table lists 90,000 to 130,000 clones, approximately 80% of them singletons, with around 3.2% in the top ten. The sample taken for sequencing was PBMCs. These receptors originate from a woman aged 55-70 years in good health and CMV-seropositive.

V is TRBV9 and J is TRBJ2-1; TRBD2 might be the D (6 bases). The CDR3 runs to 14 residues. In germline, CDR1 is SGDLS, CDR2 YYNGEE. V gave up 3 bases and J gave up 9 bases, with 16 bases separating them. The chain's CDR3 is CASSGLRRESEQFF. In DNA form, the CDR3 reads TGTGCCAGCAGCGGGTTACGCCGGGAGTCTGAGCAGTTCTTC.

The rearrangement joins TRBV7-9 to TRBJ1-2; 12 bases are shared with TRBD1. This CDR3 contains 18 residues. The V gene end was trimmed by 6 bases and the J gene end by 4 bases; junction bases not matched to a gene: 15. Germline lookup yields CDR1 SEHNR and CDR2 FQNEAQ (reference sequence). The CDR3 DNA reads as TGTGCCAGCAGTCCAAAGAGGGGACAGGGGGCGCTTGGCTATGGCTACACCTTC. Its protein product is CASSPKRGQGALGYGYTF. Drawing the rest from reference TRBV7-9 and TRBJ1-2, the complete variable domain is DTGVSQNPRHKITKRGQNVTFRCDPISEHNRLYWYRQTLGQGPEFLTYFQNEAQLEKSRLLSDRFSAERPKGSFSTLEIQRTEQGDSAMYLCASSPKRGQGALGYGYTFGSGTRLTVV.

The chain uses TRBV18 and TRBJ2-7, with TRBD1 matching 7 bases. Germline CDR1 and CDR2: KGHSH and LQKENI. V lost 0 bases to trimming and J lost 3 bases; unmatched junction nucleotides: 5. The CDR3 has 15 amino acids. The CDR3 is CASSPPGTAFYEQYF. For the CDR3, the DNA is TGTGCCAGCTCACCACCTGGGACAGCTTTCTACGAGCAGTACTTC.

This clone was detected once. This chain connects TRBV18 to TRBJ1-4; unclear D gene. The V end lost 7 bases, the J end lost 6 bases, and 12 bases lay between the germline ends. The CDR3 spans 13 residues. Germline CDR1 and CDR2: KGHSH and LQKENI. The chain's CDR3 is CASCFGTDEKLFF. CDR3 in DNA: TGTGCCAGCTGCTTCGGTACGGATGAAAAACTGTTTTTT.

The chain has TRBV5-6 and TRBJ2-7; 8 nucleotides line up with TRBD1. Per germline, CDR1 SGHDT and CDR2 YYEEEE. CDR3 length: 17 residues. V dropped 4 bases and J dropped 0; count of bases not matched to a gene: 12. CDR3 nucleotide sequence: TGTGCCAGCAGCCCCACCCGGGACAGGTGGAACTCCTACGAGCAGTACTTC. It codes for CASSPTRDRWNSYEQYF.

This clone was detected a few times. The gene calls are TRBV10-1 and TRBJ2-7; 9 positions agree with TRBD1. V gave up 2 bases and J gave up 3 bases; unmatched junction bases: 2. This CDR3 is 14 amino acids long. The germline V gene encodes CDR1 WNHNN and CDR2 SYGVQD (reference sequence). The CDR3 DNA follows: TGCGCCAGCAGTGAGGGGACAGGGTTCTACGAGCAGTACTTC. It translates to CASSEGTGFYEQYF.

CDR3 protein: CAWSVGRGRAGYTF. CDR3 coding DNA: TGTGCCTGGAGTGTAGGCAGGGGTAGAGCTGGCTACACCTTC. J is TRBJ1-2 and V is TRBV30, with D perhaps TRBD1 (6 bases). V lost 0 bases and J lost 7, with 15 bases in between. This CDR3 region has 14 residues. Germline loops: CDR1 GTSNPN, CDR2 SVGIG (reference sequence). Combining the CDR3 with reference TRBV30 and TRBJ1-2 gives the whole variable domain SQTIHQWPATLVQPVGSPLSLECTVEGTSNPNLYWYRQAAGRGLQLLFYSVGIGQISSEVPQNLSASRPQDRQFILSSKKLLLSDSGFYLCAWSVGRGRAGYTFGSGTRLTVV.

V usage is TRBV30 and J usage is TRBJ2-5; no definite D call. The length of the CDR3 is 12 residues. Germline values: CDR1 GTSNPN, CDR2 SVGIG (reference sequence). The V gene lost 1 base and the J gene lost 4 bases, with 7 bases spanning the gap. The CDR3 is CAWSASGETQYF. CDR3 DNA sequence: TGTGCCTGGAGTGCCTCAGGAGAGACCCAGTACTTC. The full variable domain, with the rest looked up from reference TRBV30 and TRBJ2-5, is SQTIHQWPATLVQPVGSPLSLECTVEGTSNPNLYWYRQAAGRGLQLLFYSVGIGQISSEVPQNLSASRPQDRQFILSSKKLLLSDSGFYLCAWSASGETQYFGPGTRLLVL.